The subject of this entry is one T cell receptor (beta chain). Its antigen is not known. This sample is drawn from a study of T-cell memory formation after mild COVID-19. Study-wide results and limits: That cross-reactive memory joined was suggested by some responding clones appearing in pre-infection memory. A second wave of clones peaked on day 37, and their SARS-CoV-2 specificity went unconfirmed.

5'RACE with constant-segment primers built TCRalpha and TCRbeta cDNA libraries with UMIs. TCRdb redid the calling of the 5' RACE reads with MiXCR, one entry per CDR3 protein. The sample lists a few hundred thousand distinct CDR3 sequences, roughly 16% occurring once. Per germline, CDR1 SGHKS and CDR2 YYEKEE (reference sequence). Between the trimmed V and J ends, which lost 1 base and 3 bases, there was a span of 10 bases. The CDR3 spans 14 residues. The specimen sequenced was PBMCs or a T cell subset sorted from them (not recorded which). The clonotype comes from a man younger than 30 who had mild COVID-19 (a few samples of this study predate the infection). Cell type and time point are not known. V usage is TRBV5-5 and J usage is TRBJ1-2; D ambiguous. The chain's CDR3 is CASSLNREDYGYTF. DNA for the CDR3: TGTGCCAGCAGCTTGAACCGGGAGGACTATGGCTACACCTTC.